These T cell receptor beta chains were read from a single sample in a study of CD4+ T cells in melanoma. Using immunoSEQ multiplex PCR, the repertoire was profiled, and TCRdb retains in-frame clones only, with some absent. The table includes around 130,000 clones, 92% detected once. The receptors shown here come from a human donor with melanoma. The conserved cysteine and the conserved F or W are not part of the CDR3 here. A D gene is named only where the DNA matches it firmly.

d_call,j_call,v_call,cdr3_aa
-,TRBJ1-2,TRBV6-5,ASSYSLRYGYT
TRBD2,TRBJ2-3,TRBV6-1,ASSDGLAGGYTQY
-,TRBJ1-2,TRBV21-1,ASSKAGDRRLYGYT
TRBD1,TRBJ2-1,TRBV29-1,SVDRTGYYNEQF
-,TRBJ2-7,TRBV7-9,ASSLGRGGRAYEQY
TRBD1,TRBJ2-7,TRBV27,ASSLDAGTGYYEQY
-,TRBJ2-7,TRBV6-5,ASRRRSEQTYEQY
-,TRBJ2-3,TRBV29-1,SVPVQDTQY
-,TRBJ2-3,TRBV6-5,ASRRTYGDTQY
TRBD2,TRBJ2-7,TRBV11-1,ASSARLAGAYEQY
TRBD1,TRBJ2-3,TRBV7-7,ASSPDRDTQY
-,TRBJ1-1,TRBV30,AWSVFKGSRAEAF
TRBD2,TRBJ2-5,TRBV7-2,ASSATGLAGGPTQY
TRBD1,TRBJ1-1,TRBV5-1,ASSLGAGGEAF
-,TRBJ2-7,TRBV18,ASSPLGGGHDEQY
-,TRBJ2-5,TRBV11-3,ASSLAGWETQY
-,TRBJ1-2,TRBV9,ASSVGPSTGAGYT
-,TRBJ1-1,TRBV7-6,ASSQGNTEAF
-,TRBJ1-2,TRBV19,ASRLGGGAGGYT
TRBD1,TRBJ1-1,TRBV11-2,ASSAFLGTGRTEAF
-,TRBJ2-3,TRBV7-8,ASSLYTGATDTQY
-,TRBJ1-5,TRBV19,ASSAGYSNQPQH
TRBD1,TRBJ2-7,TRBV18,ACREDRDGEQY
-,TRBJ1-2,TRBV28,ASSFQGGYGYT